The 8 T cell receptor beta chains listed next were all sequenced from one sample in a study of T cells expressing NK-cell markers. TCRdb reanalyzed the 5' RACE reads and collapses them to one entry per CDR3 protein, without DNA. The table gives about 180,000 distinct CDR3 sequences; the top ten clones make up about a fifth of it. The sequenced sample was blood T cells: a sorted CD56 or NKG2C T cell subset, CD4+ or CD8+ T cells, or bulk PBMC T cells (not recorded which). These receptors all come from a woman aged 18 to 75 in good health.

The CDR3 protein is CASSVEGTPRTDTQYF. The chain combines TRBV5-1 with TRBJ2-3; the TCRdb D gene call, TRBD1, has no DNA to confirm it. The CDR3 is made up of 16 amino acids. Germline lookup yields CDR1 SGHRS and CDR2 YFSETQ.

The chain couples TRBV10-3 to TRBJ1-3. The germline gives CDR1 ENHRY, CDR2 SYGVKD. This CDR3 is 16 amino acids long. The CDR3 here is CAIRMNKPSSGNTIYF.

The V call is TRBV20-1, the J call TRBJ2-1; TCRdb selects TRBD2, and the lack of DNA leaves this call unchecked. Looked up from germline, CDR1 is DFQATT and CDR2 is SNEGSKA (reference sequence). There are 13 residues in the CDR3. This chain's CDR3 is CSASLVSRRGQFF.

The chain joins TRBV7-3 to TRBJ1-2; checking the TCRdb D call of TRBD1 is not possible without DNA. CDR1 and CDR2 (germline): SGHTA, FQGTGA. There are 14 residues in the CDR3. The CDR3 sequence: CASSLDPTGYGYTF.

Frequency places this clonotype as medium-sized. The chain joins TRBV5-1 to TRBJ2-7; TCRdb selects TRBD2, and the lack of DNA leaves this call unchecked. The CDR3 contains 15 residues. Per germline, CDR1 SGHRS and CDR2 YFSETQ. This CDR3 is CASSLERGVTYEQYF. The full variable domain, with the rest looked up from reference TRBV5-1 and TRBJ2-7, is KAGVTQTPRYLIKTRGQQVTLSCSPISGHRSVSWYQQTPGQGLQFLFEYFSETQRNKGNFPGRFSGRQFSNSRSEMNVSTLELGDSALYLCASSLERGVTYEQYFGPGTRLTVT.

The CDR3 is CASSLRRTGRFSYEQYF. The gene calls are TRBV3-1 and TRBJ2-7; without DNA, the TCRdb call of TRBD1 cannot be checked. Germline assignment: CDR1 LGHDT and CDR2 YNNKEL (reference sequence). This CDR3 spans 17 amino acids.

Here the CDR3 reads CASSPDRTGDVNEQFF. The chain couples TRBV7-9 to TRBJ2-1; there is no DNA to check the TCRdb D call of TRBD1. The V gene's germline CDR1 is SEHNR and CDR2 FQNEAQ (reference sequence). CDR3 length equals 16 residues.

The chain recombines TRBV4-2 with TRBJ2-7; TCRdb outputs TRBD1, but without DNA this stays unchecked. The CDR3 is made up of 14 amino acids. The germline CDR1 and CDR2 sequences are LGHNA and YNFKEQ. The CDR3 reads CASSQVQGGYEQYF.